Listed here are 12 T cell receptor beta chains from one sample, sequenced in a study of blood T cell repertoires in COVID-19. Here immunoSEQ multiplex PCR was the method, and the copy in TCRdb shows in-frame clones only, minus some. The repertoire holds 280,000 or so clones, with 75% to 90% as singletons. Sequences were obtained from PBMCs or T cells enriched from blood (not recorded which). The source is a man aged 25 to 45 who had recovered from COVID-19.

This chain connects TRBV4-3 to TRBJ2-3, with 10 positions matching TRBD2. The CDR3 has 17 amino acids. J gave up 4 bases and V 0 bases, and 7 bases lay outside the gene matches. The germline V gene has CDR1 LGHNA and CDR2 YSLEER. The CDR3 DNA sequence: TGCGCCAGCAGCCAAGATGCAGCGGGGGGGCCTTCAGATACGCAGTATTTT. Translation: CASSQDAAGGPSDTQYF.

This clone has just a few counts. This chain connects TRBV7-9 to TRBJ1-6; 7 bases line up with TRBD1. Germline V lookup: CDR1 SEHNR, CDR2 FQNEAQ (reference sequence). There are 13 residues in the CDR3. The trim removed 1 base at V and 12 bases at J, leaving 3 bases unmatched. The CDR3: CASSLGQGKPLHF. The CDR3 DNA is TGTGCCAGCAGCTTAGGACAGGGAAAACCCCTCCACTTT.

V is TRBV4-2 and J is TRBJ2-1, with 9 positions matching TRBD2. CDR3 length: 16 residues. Per germline, CDR1 LGHNA and CDR2 YNFKEQ. V was pared by 0 bases and J by 3 bases, with 3 bases of the junction left unmatched. This CDR3 is CASSQDSAGGYNEQFF. For the CDR3, the DNA is TGTGCCAGCAGCCAAGATTCAGCGGGGGGCTACAATGAGCAGTTCTTC.

This clone showed up just a few times. This chain links TRBV7-9 with TRBJ1-2; D not resolved. The CDR3 is 16 residues long. Trimming stripped 5 bases from V and 8 bases from J, with 24 bases between. Germline assignment: CDR1 SEHNR and CDR2 FQNEAQ (reference sequence). This chain's CDR3 is CASSHQNIGRSGGYTF. For the CDR3, the DNA is TGTGCCAGCAGCCATCAAAATATAGGTCGATCGGGAGGCTACACCTTC.

The V gene is TRBV6-5, the J gene TRBJ2-3, with D maybe TRBD1 (6 bases). Trimming left V 3 bases short and J 8 bases short, with 15 bases between. Germline lookup yields CDR1 MNHEY and CDR2 SVGAGI. The CDR3 loop spans 14 amino acids. CDR3 sequence: CASSYDTGPGTQYF. The CDR3, as DNA: TGTGCCAGCAGTTATGACACAGGGCCAGGTACGCAGTATTTT.

The chain combines TRBV18 with TRBJ1-2, with a weak D call TRBD1 (5 bases). Per the germline V gene, CDR1 is KGHSH and CDR2 is LQKENI. Trimming stripped 3 bases from V and 6 bases from J, with 20 bases between. The length of the CDR3 is 16 residues. The CDR3 spells CASSPGGDGDLNGYTF. In nucleotides, the CDR3 is TGTGCCAGCTCACCCGGGGGGGACGGCGACCTGAATGGCTACACCTTC.

The V call is TRBV21-1, the J call TRBJ1-3; the table's D call TRBD1 went unverified against the DNA. TRBV21-1 is deemed a pseudogene. This CDR3 has 17 residues. In DNA, the CDR3 is TGTGCCAGCAGCAAAGAGGGACAGCCTGACTCTGGAAACACCATATATTTT. Protein product: CASSKEGQPDSGNTIYF.

This chain uses TRBV5-1 with TRBJ2-2, with 11 bases that match TRBD1. The CDR3 consists of 16 residues. Germline-derived CDR1 and CDR2 are SGHRS and YFSETQ. Germline trimming cut 0 bases from V and 4 bases from J; bases unmatched to any gene: 2. CDR3 DNA sequence: TGCGCCAGCAGCTTGGAAGGGACAGGGGGCACCGGGGAGCTGTTTTTT. Protein product: CASSLEGTGGTGELFF.

The rearrangement joins TRBV6-2 or TRBV6-3 to TRBJ2-1; 7 bases fit TRBD2. Germline V gene sequence: CDR1 MNHEY, CDR2 SVGEGT. The CDR3 is 16 residues long. V trimming: 0 bases; J trimming: 2 bases; junction bases outside the gene matches: 4. CDR3 region: CASSYSREPTYNEQFF. The CDR3 DNA reads TGTGCCAGCAGTTACTCGCGGGAGCCCACCTACAATGAGCAGTTCTTC.

The chain uses TRBV4-3 and TRBJ1-6, with TRBD1 as a possible D gene (5 bases). The CDR3 runs 17 residues. V lost 0 bases and J 6 bases, leaving 15 bases between the germline ends. Germline V lookup: CDR1 LGHNA, CDR2 YSLEER. Here the CDR3 DNA reads TGCGCCAGCAGCCAAGATCTGACAGTCGCGTCTAATTCACCCCTCCACTTT. The encoded protein is CASSQDLTVASNSPLHF.

This clone was seen once. The V and J genes are TRBV3-1 (or the pseudogene TRBV3-2) and TRBJ2-3; a possible D gene is TRBD2 (6 bases). V lost 3 bases and J 1 base, leaving 8 bases between the germline ends. The CDR3 extends over 14 amino acids. Germline CDR1 reads LGHDT; CDR2 reads YNNKEL (reference sequence). CDR3 bases: TGTGCCAGCAGCCAGCGGGGCGGCACAGATACGCAGTATTTT. Its translation is CASSQRGGTDTQYF.

The chain uses TRBV14 and TRBJ1-1, with D unclear. This CDR3 spans 14 amino acids. Germline V CDR1 and CDR2: SGHDN, FVKESK. V was pared by 1 base and J by 5 bases, with 11 bases between. CDR3 nucleotide sequence: TGTGCCAGCAGCCAAGTGCCCTCGCGGACTGAAGCTTTCTTT. The encoded protein is CASSQVPSRTEAFF.